The 32 T cell receptor beta chains below were found in one sample sequenced in a study of blood T cells in healthy people across ages (dated by TCRdb to between 2015 and 2016). The method behind the library was 5' RACE. Sequencing used an Illumina HiSeq 2500. A second PCR of roughly 7 to 11 cycles was run with a J-beta primer mix and a sample-barcoded 5' primer. TCRdb took the public reads, trimmed them with fastp at Q25, ran MiXCR for clone calling and kept in-frame beta chains. Rows are combined by CDR3 protein, so each entry shows the most common genes and DNA. The sample records more than 500,000 distinct CDR3 sequences, around 27% of which are singletons. The ten largest clones capture over 3.5% of the sample. This sample also belongs to another study, concerning T cells of mothers and their children.

The sample taken for sequencing was blood. Every receptor here comes from a boy between 2 and 10 years old in good health.

The chain carries TRBV15 and TRBJ2-7; D might be TRBD1 (6 bases). Trimming took off 6 bases at V and 2 bases at J, with 20 bases between the two ends. The CDR3 is made up of 16 amino acids. Germline assignment: CDR1 LNHNV and CDR2 YYDKDF (reference sequence). The CDR3 bases are TGTGCCACCAGACGTAGGGACACCAGACCTCCCTACGAGCAGTACTTC. Protein sequence: CATRRRDTRPPYEQYF.

This clonotype showed up just a few times. The chain couples TRBV27 to TRBJ2-1; 7 nucleotides agree with TRBD2. CDR1 and CDR2 (germline): MNHEY, SMNVEV (reference sequence). J lost 3 bases, V lost 6 bases, and 8 bases had no gene match. The length of the CDR3 is 15 residues. The DNA for the CDR3 is TGTGCCAGCAGCAGCCCGGGACTACTCTACAATGAGCAGTTCTTC. This sequence encodes CASSSPGLLYNEQFF.

On this clonotype: Its ends do not fully match the called genes, so a read error is possible. The rearrangement joins TRBV12-3 or TRBV12-4 to TRBJ2-2; no definite D call. This CDR3 comprises 13 residues. CDR3 DNA sequence: TGTGCCAGCAGTTTATTGATCACCAGGGAGCTGTTTTTT. Its protein product is CASSLLITRELFF.

V is TRBV6-5 and J is TRBJ2-7, with 8 bases aligning to TRBD1. V shed 5 bases and J 2 bases; nucleotides not matched to a gene: 5. The germline CDR1 and CDR2 sequences are MNHEY and SVGAGI. The CDR3 has 14 amino acids. The CDR3 loop is CASSPTTGAYEQYF. The CDR3 DNA reads TGTGCCAGCAGTCCGACGACAGGGGCCTACGAGCAGTACTTC.

The genes are TRBV20-1 and TRBJ2-5, with 10 bases that match TRBD2. The DNA end is more similar to TRBJ2-7, so the J call may be wrong. The CDR3 is made up of 16 amino acids. Germline V gene data show CDR1 as DFQATT and CDR2 as SNEGSKA (reference sequence). DNA of the CDR3: TGCAGTGCTAGAGGGAGTAGCGGGAGGCCCTCCTACGAGCAGTACTTC. This codes for CSARGSSGRPSYEQYF.

This chain links TRBV27 with TRBJ2-3; the D is unclear. The CDR3 sequence is 12 residues long. Germline values: CDR1 MNHEY, CDR2 SMNVEV (reference sequence). V was pared by 3 bases and J by 4 bases, with 5 bases between. The chain's CDR3 is CASSFEPDTQYF. The CDR3 DNA reads as TGTGCCAGCAGTTTCGAACCAGATACGCAGTATTTT.

The chain carries TRBV4-1 and TRBJ1-4; D gene ambiguous. The V and J ends lost 1 base and 8 bases respectively, with 8 bases between them. The CDR3 totals 13 residues. The germline gives CDR1 MGHRA, CDR2 YSYEKL. DNA of the CDR3: TGCGCCAGCAGCCAAGCAACGGGAGAAAAACTGTTTTTT. Translating it yields CASSQATGEKLFF.

The V gene is TRBV4-3, the J gene TRBJ1-1; the D is unclear. The CDR3 runs to 14 residues. Trimming removed 0 bases from V and 2 bases from J, with 7 bases in between. Germline V CDR1 and CDR2: LGHNA, YSLEER. CDR3 protein: CASSQEESNTEAFF. The CDR3 DNA reads TGCGCCAGCAGCCAAGAGGAAAGCAACACTGAAGCTTTCTTT.

The chain couples TRBV6-5 to TRBJ1-2, with D uncertain. The CDR3 consists of 13 residues. Germline CDR1 MNHEY, CDR2 SVGAGI. The V gene lost 6 bases and the J gene lost 3 bases, with 11 bases spanning the gap. DNA for the CDR3: TGTGCCAGCAGGCAGTCGGGGTACTATGGCTACACCTTC. Translation gives CASRQSGYYGYTF.

The V gene is TRBV20-1, the J gene TRBJ1-5; tentative D call: TRBD1 (5 bases). This CDR3 is 15 amino acids long. In germline, CDR1 is DFQATT, CDR2 SNEGSKA (reference sequence). V lost 0 bases to trimming and J lost 3 bases, with 12 bases between them. CDR3: CSARDSGFTNQPQHF. CDR3 coding DNA: TGCAGTGCTAGAGATTCAGGGTTTACCAATCAGCCCCAGCATTTT.

This clonotype was counted only a few times. This sequence joins TRBV20-1 and TRBJ2-1, with TRBD1 matching over 8 bases. This CDR3 spans 15 amino acids. V gave up 3 bases and J gave up 2 bases; unmatched junction bases: 6. Germline CDR1 reads DFQATT; CDR2 reads SNEGSKA (reference sequence). The CDR3 sequence is CSASGQGRTYNEQFF. In DNA form, the CDR3 reads TGCAGTGCTAGTGGACAGGGTCGTACCTACAATGAGCAGTTCTTC.

The rearrangement links TRBV7-9 to TRBJ1-1; D remains unclear. This CDR3 region has 16 residues. Trimming removed 1 base at V and 0 bases at J, with 12 bases between. The germline gives CDR1 SEHNR, CDR2 FQNEAQ (reference sequence). CDR3 loop: CASSLVLRVVNTEAFF. The CDR3 DNA reads as TGTGCCAGCAGCTTAGTTCTTAGGGTGGTGAACACTGAAGCTTTCTTT.

The V call is TRBV29-1, the J call TRBJ2-1; TRBD1 agrees at 7 bases. The germline V gene has CDR1 SQVTM and CDR2 ANQGSEA. This CDR3 contains 13 residues. The V and J ends lost 8 bases and 6 bases, in that order; junction bases with no gene match: 10. The CDR3 coding sequence is TGCAGCTCGAGGGGGCCTCTTACCAATGAGCAGTTCTTC. Translation: CSSRGPLTNEQFF.

The chain links TRBV6-2 or TRBV6-3 to TRBJ2-5; D is undetermined. The CDR3 contains 14 residues. The V gene's germline CDR1 is MNHEY and CDR2 SVGEGT. Trimming pared 5 bases from V and 2 bases from J, leaving 12 bases between. The CDR3 spells CASSPSGPQETQYF. CDR3 bases: TGTGCCAGCAGTCCCTCTGGCCCTCAAGAGACCCAGTACTTC.

The rearrangement uses TRBV7-8 and TRBJ2-5; TRBD1 might be the D (6 bases). The DNA end lines up better with TRBJ2-7; the J call may be wrong. Germline V lookup: CDR1 SGHVS, CDR2 FQNEAQ. The CDR3 runs to 12 residues. The CDR3 coding sequence is TGTGCCAGCAGCATCGGACAGTACGAGCAGTACTTC. It translates to CASSIGQYEQYF.

There are a few counts of this clonotype. This sequence joins TRBV4-1 and TRBJ2-5; 11 bases agree with TRBD2. The DNA matches TRBJ2-1 better at its end, which makes the J call doubtful. In germline, CDR1 is MGHRA, CDR2 YSYEKL. The CDR3 loop spans 16 amino acids. CDR3 in amino acids: CASSQVPSGGPNEQFF. The CDR3 bases are TGCGCCAGCAGCCAAGTACCTAGCGGGGGGCCCAATGAGCAGTTCTTC.

This clonotype has more than one count but fewer than ten. The V call is TRBV10-3, the J call TRBJ1-6; TRBD1 aligns across 7 bases. In germline, CDR1 is ENHRY, CDR2 SYGVKD. V was clipped by 10 bases and J by 7 bases; unmatched bases: 10. The CDR3 has 14 residues. CDR3 in amino acids: CATHRDRANSPLHF. The CDR3 nucleotides read TGTGCCACTCACCGGGACAGAGCCAATTCACCCCTCCACTTT.

The chain has TRBV20-1 and TRBJ1-1, with D tentatively TRBD1 (5 bases). Germline lookup yields CDR1 DFQATT and CDR2 SNEGSKA (reference sequence). The CDR3 loop spans 12 amino acids. Trimming cost V 5 bases and J 3 bases, with 10 bases left between them. DNA for the CDR3: TGCAGTGCTCCCCCGGGGCACACTGAAGCTTTCTTT. Amino acids: CSAPPGHTEAFF.

Only a few counts were recorded for this clonotype. The chain recombines TRBV9 with TRBJ2-5; 7 bases align to TRBD2. V lost 0 bases to trimming and J lost 5 bases; unmatched junction nucleotides: 7. This CDR3 is built from 15 residues. The germline CDR1 and CDR2 sequences are SGDLS and YYNGEE. This chain's CDR3 is CASSVGGRAAETQYF. CDR3 nucleotides: TGTGCCAGCAGCGTAGGAGGGAGGGCCGCGGAGACCCAGTACTTC.

This rearrangement joins TRBV16 to TRBJ2-5; 12 bases match TRBD2. This CDR3 is 15 amino acids long. CDR1 and CDR2 from the germline V gene are KGHSY and FQNENV. V shed 2 bases, J shed 5 bases, and the junction held 3 bases outside the gene matches. CDR3 bases: TGTGCCAGCAGCCAAAGACTAGCGGGAGCCGAGACCCAGTACTTC. This sequence encodes CASSQRLAGAETQYF.

The V call is TRBV20-1, the J call TRBJ1-2, with D perhaps matching TRBD1 (6 bases). Germline V gives CDR1 DFQATT, CDR2 SNEGSKA (reference sequence). Between the trimmed V and J ends, which lost 5 bases and 4 bases, there was a span of 11 bases. CDR3 size: 12 residues. CDR3 loop: CSAPDSRYGYTF. The CDR3 bases are TGCAGTGCTCCGGACAGCCGCTATGGCTACACCTTC.

This chain connects TRBV12-3 or TRBV12-4 to TRBJ2-6; possibly TRBD2 for D (6 bases). This CDR3 contains 17 residues. V lost 6 bases to trimming and J lost 2 bases, with 17 bases between them. The CDR3 sequence is CASSPVWGVAGANVLTF. CDR3 sequence (DNA): TGTGCCAGCAGCCCCGTGTGGGGGGTGGCTGGGGCCAACGTCCTGACTTTC.

This clonotype was observed many times. CDR3 region: CASSLDRAEKTQYF. The CDR3 coding sequence is TGTGCCAGCAGCTTAGACAGGGCGGAAAAGACCCAGTACTTC. The V gene is TRBV11-2, the J gene TRBJ2-5, with TRBD1 as a possible D gene (5 bases). The CDR3 has 14 residues. Germline values: CDR1 SGHAT, CDR2 FQNNGV. With 0 bases removed from V and 6 bases from J, the gap between germline ends came to 11 bases. The whole variable domain, remainder taken from reference TRBV11-2 and TRBJ2-5, is EAGVAQSPRYKIIEKRQSVAFWCNPISGHATLYWYQQILGQGPKLLIQFQNNGVVDDSQLPKDRFSAERLKGVDSTLKIQPAKLEDSAVYLCASSLDRAEKTQYFGPGTRLLVL.

The chain recombines TRBV29-1 with TRBJ2-1; 7 nucleotides line up with TRBD1. This CDR3 is 21 amino acids long. Per the germline V gene, CDR1 is SQVTM and CDR2 is ANQGSEA. After removal of 0 bases from V and 0 bases from J, the junction contained 20 bases not matched to a gene. The CDR3 region has the DNA TGCAGCGTTGAAGATGAGGACGGGACAGTGAAGACTCCAAGCTCCTACAATGAGCAGTTCTTC. The encoded protein is CSVEDEDGTVKTPSSYNEQFF.

In its sample, this clonotype was seen a few times. V and J are TRBV20-1 and TRBJ2-5; weak D call: TRBD2 (6 bases). The DNA end favors TRBJ2-7, so the J call may be wrong. The CDR3 extends over 15 amino acids. The germline gives CDR1 DFQATT, CDR2 SNEGSKA (reference sequence). The CDR3: CSAREGSGVGNEQYF. The CDR3 DNA reads TGCAGTGCTAGAGAGGGGTCGGGGGTAGGGAACGAGCAGTACTTC.

This clonotype was found once. The chain is built from TRBV12-3 or TRBV12-4 and TRBJ1-2; possibly TRBD1 for D (5 bases). This CDR3 is built from 13 residues. Trimming pared 3 bases from V and 4 bases from J, leaving 9 bases between. This CDR3 is CASSLDTLYGYTF. In nucleotides, the CDR3 is TGTGCCAGCAGTTTGGACACCCTCTATGGCTACACCTTC.

This chain joins TRBV11-2 and TRBJ2-7, with a tentative D call TRBD1 (6 bases). Trimming removed 0 bases at V and 2 bases at J, with 14 bases between. The CDR3 has 16 amino acids. Germline V gene lookup returns CDR1 SGHAT and CDR2 FQNNGV. CDR3 DNA: TGTGCCAGCAGCTTAGATTTTCGGGGACAAGCCTACGAGCAGTACGTC. This codes for CASSLDFRGQAYEQYV.

The chain links TRBV15 to TRBJ2-5; D uncertain. Germline loops: CDR1 LNHNV, CDR2 YYDKDF (reference sequence). Deletions cut 0 bases from V and 0 bases from J, with 5 bases between. CDR3 size: 14 residues. Here the CDR3 reads CATSREVYQETQYF. The CDR3, as DNA: TGTGCCACCAGCAGAGAGGTGTACCAAGAGACCCAGTACTTC.

This clonotype appeared a few times. The rearrangement links TRBV20-1 to TRBJ2-5; possibly TRBD2 for D (6 bases). Germline V CDR1 and CDR2: DFQATT, SNEGSKA (reference sequence). The CDR3 has 14 amino acids. V lost 6 bases and J lost 1, with 15 bases in between. The CDR3 sequence: CSAAGGASQETQYF. As DNA, the CDR3 is TGCAGTGCCGCGGGCGGGGCGTCCCAAGAGACCCAGTACTTC.

The V gene is TRBV28, the J gene TRBJ2-1; a weak D match, TRBD2 (6 bases). The CDR3 is 11 amino acids. CDR1 and CDR2 from the germline V gene are MDHEN and SYDVKM. V was cut by 4 bases and J by 11 bases, with 9 bases left in between. CDR3 sequence (DNA): TGTGCCAGCAGTTCCGGGGGACAGCAGTTCTTC. Translating gives CASSSGGQQFF.

The chain joins TRBV7-8 to TRBJ2-7, with 12 bases matching TRBD2. V dropped 4 bases and J dropped 4; count of bases not matched to a gene: 5. The CDR3 consists of 15 residues. The germline gives CDR1 SGHVS, CDR2 FQNEAQ. CDR3 in amino acids: CASSSRTSGNYEQYF. Here the CDR3 DNA reads TGTGCCAGCAGCTCCCGGACTAGCGGGAATTACGAGCAGTACTTC.

This sequence joins TRBV9 and TRBJ2-5; 7 bases match TRBD2. Per the germline V gene, CDR1 is SGDLS and CDR2 is YYNGEE. The CDR3 length is 15 residues. The V segment lost 1 base and the J segment 2 bases; nucleotides outside the gene matches: 5. CDR3 residues: CASSVNSGPQETQYF. The CDR3 bases are TGTGCCAGCAGCGTAAATAGCGGGCCTCAAGAGACCCAGTACTTC.